This T cell receptor beta chain was documented in a study of blood T cell repertoires in COVID-19. At the level of the study: PBMCs, B-cell-depleted T cells, or T cells provided the cDNA or gDNA that made up the material.

Looked up from germline, CDR1 is LNHDA and CDR2 is SQIVND (reference sequence). The CDR3 consists of 11 residues. TCRdb keeps only in-frame clones here, not all; method: immunoSEQ multiplex PCR. The table lists about 240,000 clones, around four fifths of them singletons. The receptor was derived from a man aged 45-60 years with acute or convalescent COVID-19. This chain uses TRBV19 with TRBJ1-2, with D unclear. Input material: peripheral blood. The CDR3 spells CGEGGNYGYTF. The CDR3 DNA reads TGTGGGGAGGGCGGAAACTATGGCTACACCTTC.